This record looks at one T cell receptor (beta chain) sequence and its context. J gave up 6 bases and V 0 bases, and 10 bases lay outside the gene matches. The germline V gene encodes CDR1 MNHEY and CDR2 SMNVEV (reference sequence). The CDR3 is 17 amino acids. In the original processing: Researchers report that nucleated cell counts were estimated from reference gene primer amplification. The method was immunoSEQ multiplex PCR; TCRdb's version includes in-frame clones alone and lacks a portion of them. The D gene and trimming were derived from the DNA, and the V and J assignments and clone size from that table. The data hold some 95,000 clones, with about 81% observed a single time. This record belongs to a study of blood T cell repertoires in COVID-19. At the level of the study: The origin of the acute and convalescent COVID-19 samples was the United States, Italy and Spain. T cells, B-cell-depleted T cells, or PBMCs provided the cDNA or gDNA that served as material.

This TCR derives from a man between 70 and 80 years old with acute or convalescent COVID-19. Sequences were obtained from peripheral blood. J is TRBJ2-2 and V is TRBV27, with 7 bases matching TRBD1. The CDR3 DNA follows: TGTGCCAGCAGTTTATCGTCCGGGACAGTCGTCTCCGGGGAGCTGTTTTTT. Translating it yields CASSLSSGTVVSGELFF.